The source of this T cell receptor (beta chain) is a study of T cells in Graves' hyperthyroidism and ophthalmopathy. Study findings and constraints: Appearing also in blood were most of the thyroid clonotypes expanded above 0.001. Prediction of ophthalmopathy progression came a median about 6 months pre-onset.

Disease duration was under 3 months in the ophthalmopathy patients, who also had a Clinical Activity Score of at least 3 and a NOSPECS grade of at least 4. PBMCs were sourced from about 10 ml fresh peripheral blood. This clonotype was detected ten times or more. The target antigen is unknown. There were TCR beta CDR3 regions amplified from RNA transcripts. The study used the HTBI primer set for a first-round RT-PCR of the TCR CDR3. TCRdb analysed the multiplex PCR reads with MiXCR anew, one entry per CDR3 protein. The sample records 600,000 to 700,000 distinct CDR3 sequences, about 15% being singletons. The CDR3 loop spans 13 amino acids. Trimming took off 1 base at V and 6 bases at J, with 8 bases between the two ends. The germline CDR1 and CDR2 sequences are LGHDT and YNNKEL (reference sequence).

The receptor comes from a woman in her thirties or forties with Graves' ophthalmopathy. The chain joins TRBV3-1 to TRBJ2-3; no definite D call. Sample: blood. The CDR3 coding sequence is TGTGCCAGCAGCCAAGGGCCTATGGATACGCAGTATTTT. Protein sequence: CASSQGPMDTQYF.